Detailed here is one T cell receptor beta chain. What it recognizes is unknown. The sample belongs to a study of cytomegalovirus exposure and HLA in healthy donors. Study-level findings and limits: The study flagged 150 to 200 TCR beta chains as cytomegalovirus-associated. Per published reports, the classifier diagnosed cytomegalovirus status with high specificity and sensitivity. Across donors, most TCRs were seen rarely, yet some public ones were widespread.

Profiling relied on immunoSEQ multiplex PCR, and the TCRdb table lists in-frame clones only, not all of them. The sample includes some 150,000 clones, approximately 86% of them seen just once. Trimming pared 4 bases from V and 0 bases from J, leaving 8 bases between. Germline assignment: CDR1 GTSNPN and CDR2 SVGIG (reference sequence). The CDR3 has 13 residues. Sample: PBMCs. The chain combines TRBV30 with TRBJ2-3; D may be TRBD2 (6 bases). The sequence came from a man aged 18 to 29 in good health and CMV-seropositive. The CDR3 DNA reads TGTGCCTGGACGGAGGGGAGCACAGATACGCAGTATTTT. It is translated as CAWTEGSTDTQYF. Full variable domain (rest looked up from reference TRBV30 and TRBJ2-3): SQTIHQWPATLVQPVGSPLSLECTVEGTSNPNLYWYRQAAGRGLQLLFYSVGIGQISSEVPQNLSASRPQDRQFILSSKKLLLSDSGFYLCAWTEGSTDTQYFGPGTRLTVL.